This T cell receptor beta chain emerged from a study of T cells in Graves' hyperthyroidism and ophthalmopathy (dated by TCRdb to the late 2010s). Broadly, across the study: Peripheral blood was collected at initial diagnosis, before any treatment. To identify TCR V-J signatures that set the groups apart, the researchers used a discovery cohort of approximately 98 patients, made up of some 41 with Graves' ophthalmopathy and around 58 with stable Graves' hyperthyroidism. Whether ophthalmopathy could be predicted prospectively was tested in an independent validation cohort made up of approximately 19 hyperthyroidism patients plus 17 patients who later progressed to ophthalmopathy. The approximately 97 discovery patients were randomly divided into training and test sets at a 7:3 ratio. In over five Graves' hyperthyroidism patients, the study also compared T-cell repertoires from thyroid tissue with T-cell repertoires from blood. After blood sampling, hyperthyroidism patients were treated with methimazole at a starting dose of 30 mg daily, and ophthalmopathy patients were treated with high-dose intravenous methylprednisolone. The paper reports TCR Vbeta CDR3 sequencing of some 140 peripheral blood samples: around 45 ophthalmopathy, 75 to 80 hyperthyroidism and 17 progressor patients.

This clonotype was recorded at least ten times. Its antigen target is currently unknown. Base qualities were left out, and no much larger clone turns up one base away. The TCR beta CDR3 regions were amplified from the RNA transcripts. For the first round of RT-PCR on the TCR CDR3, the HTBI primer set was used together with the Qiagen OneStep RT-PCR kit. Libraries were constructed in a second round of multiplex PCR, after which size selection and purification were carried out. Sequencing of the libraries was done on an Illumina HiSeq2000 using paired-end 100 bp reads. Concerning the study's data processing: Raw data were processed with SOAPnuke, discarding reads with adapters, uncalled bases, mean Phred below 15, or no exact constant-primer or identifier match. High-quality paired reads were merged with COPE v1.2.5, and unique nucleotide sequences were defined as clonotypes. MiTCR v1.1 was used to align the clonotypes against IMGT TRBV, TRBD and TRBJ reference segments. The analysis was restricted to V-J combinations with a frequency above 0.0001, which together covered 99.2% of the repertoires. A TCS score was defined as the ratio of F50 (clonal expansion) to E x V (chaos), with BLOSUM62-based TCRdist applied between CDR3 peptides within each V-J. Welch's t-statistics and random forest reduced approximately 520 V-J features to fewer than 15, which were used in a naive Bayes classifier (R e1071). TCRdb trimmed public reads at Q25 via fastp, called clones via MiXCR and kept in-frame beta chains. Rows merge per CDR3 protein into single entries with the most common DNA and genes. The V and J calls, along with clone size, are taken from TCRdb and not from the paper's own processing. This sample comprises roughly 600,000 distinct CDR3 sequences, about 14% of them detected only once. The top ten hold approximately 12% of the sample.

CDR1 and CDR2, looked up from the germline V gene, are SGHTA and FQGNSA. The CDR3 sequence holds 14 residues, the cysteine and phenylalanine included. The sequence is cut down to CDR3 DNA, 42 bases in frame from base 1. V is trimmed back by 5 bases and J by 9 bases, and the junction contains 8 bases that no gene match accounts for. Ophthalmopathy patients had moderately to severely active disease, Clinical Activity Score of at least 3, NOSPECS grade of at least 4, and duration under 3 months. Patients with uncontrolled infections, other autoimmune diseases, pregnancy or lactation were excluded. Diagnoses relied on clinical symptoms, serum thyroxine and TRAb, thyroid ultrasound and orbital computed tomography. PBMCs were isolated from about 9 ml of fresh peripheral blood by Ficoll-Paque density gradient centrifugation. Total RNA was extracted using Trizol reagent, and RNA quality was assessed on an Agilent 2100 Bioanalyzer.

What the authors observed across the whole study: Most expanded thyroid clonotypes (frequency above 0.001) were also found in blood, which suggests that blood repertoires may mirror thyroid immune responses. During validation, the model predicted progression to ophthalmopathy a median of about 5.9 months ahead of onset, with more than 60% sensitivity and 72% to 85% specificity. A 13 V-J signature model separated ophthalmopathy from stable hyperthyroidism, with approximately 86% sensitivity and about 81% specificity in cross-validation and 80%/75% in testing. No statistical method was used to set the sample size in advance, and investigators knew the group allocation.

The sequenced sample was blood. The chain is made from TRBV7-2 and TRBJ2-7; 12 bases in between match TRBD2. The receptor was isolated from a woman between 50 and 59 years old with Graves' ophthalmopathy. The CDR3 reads CASSIIGLAGLQYF. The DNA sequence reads TGTGCCAGCAGCATTATAGGACTAGCGGGACTGCAGTACTTC.